This T cell receptor beta chain comes out of a study of T cells after yellow fever vaccination. As concerns this clonotype: Its antigen is currently unknown.

Germline lookup yields CDR1 DFQATT and CDR2 SNEGSKA (reference sequence). The CDR3 sequence is 12 residues long. V lost 5 bases to trimming and J lost 4 bases, with 11 bases between them. TCR cDNA was made by 5'RACE template switching, adding a universal primer site and UMIs. TCRdb analysed the 5' RACE reads with MiXCR anew, one entry per CDR3 protein. This sample has 340,000 or so distinct CDR3 sequences, with about 12% found just once. General study findings and limits: The study found a weaker secondary response that peaked faster, day 5 versus 15.

The chain is built from TRBV20-1 and TRBJ2-5; unclear D gene. The clonotype originates from a man younger than 30 who received the YFV17D yellow fever vaccine. The sequencing used CD4+ T cells sorted from PBMCs, collected 15 days after the yellow fever booster vaccination. DNA of the CDR3: TGCAGTGCTCACACTGGGTCAGAGACCCAGTACTTC. Its protein is CSAHTGSETQYF.